The 30 T cell receptor beta chains below were found in one sample sequenced in a study of response to subunit inactivated influenza vaccine. Each CDR3 protein gets one entry after TCRdb re-called the RT-PCR reads with MiXCR. Here the sample spans about 500,000 distinct CDR3 sequences, about 15% being singletons. The material was CD4+ T cells sorted from PBMCs, obtained approximately 25 months after vaccination. These receptors were obtained from a man between 50 and 75 years old who received an inactivated influenza vaccine.

This clonotype appeared a few times. This rearrangement joins TRBV7-2 to TRBJ2-5, with D hard to call. V lost 2 bases and J 2 bases, leaving 9 bases between the germline ends. The CDR3 covers 14 residues. Germline V gives CDR1 SGHTA, CDR2 FQGNSA. CDR3 protein: CASSLTAIQETQYF. CDR3 sequence (DNA): TGTGCCAGCAGCTTAACAGCTATACAAGAGACCCAGTACTTC.

The rearrangement joins TRBV2 to TRBJ2-3; unclear D gene. CDR1 is SNHLY, CDR2 FYNNEI, per germline. The CDR3 has 10 amino acids. Trimming took off 5 bases at V and 7 bases at J, with 4 bases between the two ends. The CDR3: CASSSHTQYF. CDR3 DNA sequence: TGTGCCAGCAGTTCCCATACGCAGTATTTT.

This clonotype was seen only a few times. This could be a read error, since a much larger clone is one nucleotide away. The chain links TRBV7-9 to TRBJ2-1, with a tentative D call TRBD1 (6 bases). Trimming took 4 bases from V and 12 from J, leaving 19 bases between them. This CDR3 region has 14 residues. The germline gives CDR1 SEHNR, CDR2 FQNEAQ (reference sequence). In DNA, the CDR3 is TGTGCCAGCAGCTCAGACAGGTTTCTAAGGGCGCAGTTCTTC. Protein product: CASSSDRFLRAQFF.

This chain links TRBV7-2 with TRBJ2-1; D not certain. The CDR3 is 17 residues long. Germline values: CDR1 SGHTA, CDR2 FQGNSA. Trimming took 1 base from V and 7 from J, leaving 20 bases between them. The CDR3 here is CASSLGPSTLKRNEQFF. The CDR3 coding sequence is TGTGCCAGCAGCTTAGGTCCGTCGACCTTGAAAAGGAATGAGCAGTTCTTC.

This clonotype was picked up a small number of times. This chain links TRBV5-1 with TRBJ2-7, with unresolved D. CDR3 length equals 13 residues. Per the germline V gene, CDR1 is SGHRS and CDR2 is YFSETQ. V was clipped by 0 bases and J by 4 bases, with 8 bases between them. The CDR3 DNA is TGCGCCAGCAGCTTGGACAGCCAATACGAGCAGTACTTC. Translating it yields CASSLDSQYEQYF. Full variable domain (outside the CDR3, taken from reference TRBV5-1 and TRBJ2-7): KAGVTQTPRYLIKTRGQQVTLSCSPISGHRSVSWYQQTPGQGLQFLFEYFSETQRNKGNFPGRFSGRQFSNSRSEMNVSTLELGDSALYLCASSLDSQYEQYFGPGTRLTVT.

This clonotype was counted only a few times. The genes are TRBV20-1 and TRBJ2-1, with 9 bases lining up with TRBD2. The CDR3 is 13 residues long. The germline V gene encodes CDR1 DFQATT and CDR2 SNEGSKA (reference sequence). The V segment lost 3 bases and the J segment 10 bases; nucleotides outside the gene matches: 7. The chain's CDR3 is CSASRLAGSEQFF. The CDR3 coding sequence is TGCAGTGCTAGCCGGCTAGCGGGAAGCGAGCAGTTCTTC.

The rearrangement links TRBV10-3 to TRBJ2-3; 11 nucleotides match TRBD1. The germline V gene encodes CDR1 ENHRY and CDR2 SYGVKD. The CDR3 is 14 residues long. With 6 bases clipped from V and 5 bases from J, the junction kept 4 bases outside the gene matches. CDR3 DNA sequence: TGTGCCATCAGCCCCGGGACAGGGGGAGATACGCAGTATTTT. Protein sequence: CAISPGTGGDTQYF.

The V call is TRBV4-3, the J call TRBJ1-5, with D possibly being TRBD1 (5 bases). V lost 0 bases to trimming and J lost 4 bases, with 13 bases between them. Germline V lookup: CDR1 LGHNA, CDR2 YSLEER. CDR3 size: 16 residues. The DNA of the CDR3 is TGCGCCAGCAGCCAAGATATAAACGGGGGTAATCAGCCCCAGCATTTT. Translating it yields CASSQDINGGNQPQHF.

This clonotype occurred a few times. The V gene is TRBV3-1, the J gene TRBJ2-1, with 16 nucleotides matching TRBD2. From germline, CDR1 is LGHDT and CDR2 YNNKEL (reference sequence). The V segment lost 6 bases and the J segment 7 bases; nucleotides outside the gene matches: 9. CDR3 length: 17 residues. The CDR3 reads CASRPGTSGRAGNEQFF. CDR3 DNA: TGTGCCAGCAGACCCGGGACTAGCGGGAGGGCCGGAAATGAGCAGTTCTTC.

This clonotype was detected only a few times. This chain uses TRBV11-2 with TRBJ2-4, with a tentative D call TRBD2 (6 bases). Trimming stripped 5 bases from V and 0 bases from J, with 20 bases between. Germline CDR1 SGHAT, CDR2 FQNNGV. This CDR3 is 18 amino acids long. The CDR3 is CASSLKNLAGLAKNIQYF. The CDR3 DNA is TGTGCCAGCAGCCTCAAAAACCTCGCGGGACTAGCCAAAAACATTCAGTACTTC.

At least ten counts were recorded for this clonotype. The rearrangement uses TRBV29-1 and TRBJ1-2, with a possible D match to TRBD1 (6 bases). The CDR3 loop spans 13 amino acids. Trimming removed 0 bases at V and 4 bases at J, with 9 bases between. In germline, CDR1 is SQVTM, CDR2 ANQGSEA. The CDR3 sequence: CSVEEGGGYGYTF. The CDR3 coding sequence is TGCAGCGTTGAAGAAGGGGGTGGCTATGGCTACACCTTC.

V usage is TRBV20-1 and J usage is TRBJ2-1; 7 bases match TRBD2. The CDR3 contains 15 residues. The V segment lost 4 bases and the J segment 1 base; nucleotides outside the gene matches: 7. Germline V gives CDR1 DFQATT, CDR2 SNEGSKA (reference sequence). Here the CDR3 reads CSAKLRGRSYNEQFF. CDR3 DNA: TGCAGTGCTAAACTTCGCGGGAGATCCTACAATGAGCAGTTCTTC.

The sample holds many counts of this clonotype. V usage is TRBV20-1 and J usage is TRBJ1-1, with no clear D. CDR3 length: 11 residues. Germline V gene data show CDR1 as DFQATT and CDR2 as SNEGSKA (reference sequence). V lost 6 bases, J lost 4 bases, and 9 bases lay in between. This chain's CDR3 is CSAKRSTEAFF. CDR3 in DNA: TGCAGTGCGAAGCGGTCCACTGAAGCTTTCTTT.

In this sample, this clonotype turned up many times. V gene TRBV6-1 combines with J gene TRBJ2-2, with D possibly matching TRBD1 (6 bases). V lost 6 bases to trimming and J lost 2 bases, with 10 bases between them. The CDR3 consists of 14 residues. Germline V CDR1 and CDR2: MNHNS, SASEGT. CDR3 sequence reads: CASRRQDNTGELFF. CDR3 in DNA: TGTGCCAGCAGAAGACAGGACAACACCGGGGAGCTGTTTTTT.

A few counts support this clonotype. This sequence joins TRBV6-6 and TRBJ1-5; no clear D gene. Germline V gene lookup returns CDR1 MNHNY and CDR2 SVGAGI (reference sequence). Trimming took 5 bases from V and 6 from J, leaving 11 bases between them. This CDR3 has 13 amino acids. The CDR3 here is CASSQDVSQPQHF. DNA of the CDR3: TGTGCCAGCAGTCAGGACGTTTCTCAGCCCCAGCATTTT.

The gene calls are TRBV10-3 and TRBJ1-5; a possible D gene is TRBD1 (5 bases). CDR1 and CDR2 (germline): ENHRY, SYGVKD. The CDR3 runs 14 residues. The V gene lost 4 bases and the J gene lost 0 bases, with 7 bases spanning the gap. The CDR3 spells CAISATDSNQPQHF. The CDR3 DNA is TGTGCCATCAGTGCGACAGATAGCAATCAGCCCCAGCATTTT.

This chain connects TRBV7-2 to TRBJ1-1, with D unresolved. The CDR3 has 15 residues. The V and J ends lost 4 bases and 1 base respectively, with 13 bases between them. Germline CDR1 and CDR2: SGHTA and FQGNSA. This CDR3 is CASSSSLGPNTEAFF. CDR3 nucleotide sequence: TGTGCCAGCAGCTCGTCCCTCGGTCCGAACACTGAAGCTTTCTTT.

This chain connects TRBV20-1 to TRBJ2-7; 14 nucleotides match TRBD2. The CDR3 is 14 residues long. After removal of 5 bases from V and 4 bases from J, the junction contained 4 bases not matched to a gene. The V gene's germline CDR1 is DFQATT and CDR2 SNEGSKA (reference sequence). The CDR3 nucleotides read TGCAGTGCTTATGGACTAGCGGGAGGATACGAGCAGTACTTC. This codes for CSAYGLAGGYEQYF.

This clonotype has at least ten counts. The chain combines TRBV6-6 with TRBJ2-5; D perhaps matches TRBD2 (5 bases). The CDR3 covers 12 residues. The germline V gene encodes CDR1 MNHNY and CDR2 SVGAGI (reference sequence). V lost 10 bases, J lost 5 bases, and 14 bases lay in between. CDR3 nucleotides: TGTGCCATCCGAGGGATCGAGGAGACCCAGTACTTC. Its protein product is CAIRGIEETQYF.

A few counts support this clonotype. The rearrangement uses TRBV28 and TRBJ2-2, with 9 bases identical to TRBD2. The CDR3 is made up of 15 amino acids. Germline assignment: CDR1 MDHEN and CDR2 SYDVKM. The V and J ends lost 6 bases and 4 bases, in that order; junction bases with no gene match: 6. For the CDR3, the DNA is TGTGCCAGCAGCCAGGCTAGCGGGGTCACCGGGGAGCTGTTTTTT. Translation: CASSQASGVTGELFF.

The rearrangement joins TRBV4-3 to TRBJ2-3; D perhaps matches TRBD1 (6 bases). V was pared by 6 bases and J by 3 bases, with 16 bases between. Germline V gene sequence: CDR1 LGHNA, CDR2 YSLEER. There are 15 residues in the CDR3. The CDR3 protein is CASRELGARTDTQYF. Here the CDR3 DNA reads TGCGCCAGCAGAGAACTGGGGGCGCGGACAGATACGCAGTATTTT.

This clonotype was recorded at least ten times. The chain couples TRBV20-1 to TRBJ2-5; D remains ambiguous. Germline V lookup: CDR1 DFQATT, CDR2 SNEGSKA (reference sequence). This CDR3 has 12 amino acids. Trimming shortened V by 5 bases and J by 4 bases, and 11 bases separated the two germline ends. DNA of the CDR3: TGCAGTGCTCGCGCAGTTGGAGAGACCCAGTACTTC. Translated, it gives CSARAVGETQYF.

V usage is TRBV7-6 and J usage is TRBJ2-1, with 12 bases lining up with TRBD2. V was pared by 5 bases and J by 5 bases, with 13 bases of the junction left unmatched. The germline gives CDR1 SGHVS, CDR2 FNYEAQ. The CDR3 spans 18 residues. The CDR3 sequence: CASSPTLAGGSLDNEQFF. CDR3 nucleotides: TGTGCCAGCAGCCCTACACTAGCGGGAGGCTCCTTGGACAATGAGCAGTTCTTC.

The rearrangement uses TRBV6-1 and TRBJ2-1; D is unclear. Trimming removed 5 bases at V and 0 bases at J, with 14 bases between. The CDR3 is 16 amino acids. The germline gives CDR1 MNHNS, CDR2 SASEGT. The CDR3 DNA follows: TGTGCCAGCAGTCGAGACGGTGTAAGCTCCTACAATGAGCAGTTCTTC. It is translated as CASSRDGVSSYNEQFF.

The sample holds a few counts of this clonotype. V gene TRBV20-1 combines with J gene TRBJ2-1; the D gene could be TRBD1 or TRBD2 (6 bases each). This CDR3 region has 14 residues. Trimming removed 2 bases from V and 4 bases from J, with 12 bases in between. The V gene's germline CDR1 is DFQATT and CDR2 SNEGSKA (reference sequence). CDR3 amino acids: CSARLGGGYNEQFF. The CDR3 DNA reads TGCAGTGCTAGATTGGGGGGCGGTTACAATGAGCAGTTCTTC.

This clonotype was picked up a small number of times. The rearrangement links TRBV3-1 to TRBJ2-3; weak D call: TRBD1 (5 bases). The germline V and J ends were trimmed by 0 bases and 10 bases, with 11 bases remaining between them. The length of the CDR3 is 13 residues. Looked up from germline, CDR1 is LGHDT and CDR2 is YNNKEL (reference sequence). This CDR3 reads CASSQDVDTAQYF. The CDR3 nucleotides are TGTGCCAGCAGCCAAGACGTGGACACGGCGCAGTATTTT.

The rearrangement joins TRBV5-1 to TRBJ2-7; D could derive from TRBD1 or TRBD2 (5 bases each). Trimming removed 0 bases at V and 6 bases at J, with 13 bases between. The CDR3 covers 14 residues. Germline CDR1 and CDR2: SGHRS and YFSETQ. The CDR3 DNA reads TGCGCCAGCAGCTTGGGGGACCCAAGTGGCGAGCAGTACTTC. As protein: CASSLGDPSGEQYF. The full variable domain, its missing parts supplied by reference TRBV5-1 and TRBJ2-7, is KAGVTQTPRYLIKTRGQQVTLSCSPISGHRSVSWYQQTPGQGLQFLFEYFSETQRNKGNFPGRFSGRQFSNSRSEMNVSTLELGDSALYLCASSLGDPSGEQYFGPGTRLTVT.

This clonotype appeared many times. The rearrangement uses TRBV20-1 and TRBJ2-7; D is perhaps TRBD2 (6 bases). Germline V gene sequence: CDR1 DFQATT, CDR2 SNEGSKA (reference sequence). The CDR3 totals 14 residues. V gave up 3 bases and J gave up 2 bases, with 14 bases separating them. The CDR3 reads CSARGGNNPYEQYF. In DNA form, the CDR3 reads TGCAGTGCTAGGGGCGGGAACAACCCCTACGAGCAGTACTTC.

This clonotype has a handful of counts. This sequence joins TRBV7-8 and TRBJ2-1; tentatively, D is TRBD2 (5 bases). The CDR3 covers 15 residues. Trimming took 4 bases from V and 0 from J, leaving 10 bases between them. From germline, CDR1 is SGHVS and CDR2 FQNEAQ. In DNA, the CDR3 is TGTGCCAGCAGCTCATGGAGGAGCTCCTACAATGAGCAGTTCTTC. This encodes CASSSWRSSYNEQFF.

The chain combines TRBV27 with TRBJ2-1; 10 nucleotides line up with TRBD2. CDR1 is MNHEY, CDR2 SMNVEV, per germline (reference sequence). Trimming removed 5 bases from V and 3 bases from J; junction bases left unmatched: 4. There are 15 residues in the CDR3. The CDR3 DNA follows: TGTGCCAGCAGTGCACTAGCGGGGTTCTACAATGAGCAGTTCTTC. It translates to CASSALAGFYNEQFF.